Below are 30 T cell receptor beta chains sequenced from a single sample in a study of shared clonotypes between healthy human individuals. Sequencing used immunoSEQ multiplex PCR; TCRdb keeps in-frame clones, though not all of them. The sample has 1,100,000 or so clones; approximately 78% are singletons. The specimen was memory CD4+ T cells from PBMCs. Subset: CD45RA-negative fraction. Receptors were obtained from a young man in good health. Some clones in this sample may be carry-over from other donors' samples.

V and J are TRBV25-1 and TRBJ2-7; 7 positions agree with TRBD2. J was trimmed by 3 bases and V by 2 bases; bases with no gene match: 4. CDR1 and CDR2 (germline): MGHDK, SYGVNS. CDR3 length: 14 amino acids. CDR3 residues: CASSEAGVIYEQYF. CDR3 sequence (DNA): TGTGCCAGCAGTGAAGCGGGGGTCATCTACGAGCAGTACTTC.

This chain uses TRBV7-2 with TRBJ2-7; 10 bases fit TRBD2. The CDR3 covers 19 residues. V dropped 6 bases and J dropped 3; count of bases not matched to a gene: 20. Per the germline V gene, CDR1 is SGHTA and CDR2 is FQGNSA. CDR3 DNA: TGTGCCAGCAGTCGCCGCCTAAGGACTAGCGGAGGGGGGCTCTACGAGCAGTACTTC. Its translation is CASSRRLRTSGGGLYEQYF.

The rearrangement uses TRBV4-3 and TRBJ2-7; TRBD1 aligns across 7 bases. Looked up from germline, CDR1 is LGHNA and CDR2 is YSLEER. CDR3 length: 13 amino acids. J was trimmed by 6 bases and V by 3 bases; bases with no gene match: 5. The CDR3 reads CASSQTYRGEQYF. The CDR3 DNA is TGCGCCAGCAGCCAGACCTACAGGGGCGAGCAGTACTTC.

V is TRBV28 and J is TRBJ1-2; a possible D gene is TRBD1 (6 bases). Trimming removed 5 bases at V and 2 bases at J, with 12 bases between. Germline loops: CDR1 MDHEN, CDR2 SYDVKM. This CDR3 has 14 residues. The CDR3 nucleotides read TGTGCCAGCAGTCCCGGGGGCCTAAACTATGGCTACACCTTC. Its protein is CASSPGGLNYGYTF.

The rearrangement links TRBV11-2 to TRBJ1-1, with D tentatively TRBD1 (6 bases). Germline loops: CDR1 SGHAT, CDR2 FQNNGV. V lost 5 bases to trimming and J lost 5 bases, with 21 bases between them. The CDR3 has 16 residues. CDR3 protein: CASSPSEGGAGTEAFF. In nucleotides, the CDR3 is TGTGCCAGCAGCCCCTCGGAGGGGGGCGCGGGAACTGAAGCTTTCTTT.

Points on this clone: This same CDR3 is encoded by further DNA sequences in the sample. V usage is TRBV5-1 and J usage is TRBJ1-2; 7 nucleotides line up with TRBD1. V gave up 0 bases and J gave up 4 bases; unmatched junction bases: 3. Germline assignment: CDR1 SGHRS and CDR2 YFSETQ. The CDR3 consists of 14 residues. CDR3 DNA sequence: TGCGCCAGCAGCTTGGGACAGGGTAGCTATGGCTACACCTTC. Translating it yields CASSLGQGSYGYTF.

The chain uses TRBV5-1 and TRBJ2-1; 9 bases are a match to TRBD2. Germline CDR1 is SGHRS and CDR2 is YFSETQ. Trimming at V came to 4 bases and at J to 8 bases, leaving 10 bases not matched to a gene. CDR3 length equals 15 residues. This chain's CDR3 is CASSKTGTSLYEQFF. CDR3 in DNA: TGCGCCAGCAGCAAGACCGGGACTAGCCTTTATGAGCAGTTCTTC.

The J gene is TRBJ1-2, the V gene TRBV4-3; TRBD1 matches at 10 bases. V was pared by 5 bases and J by 2 bases, with 5 bases of the junction left unmatched. CDR1 LGHNA and CDR2 YSLEER come from the germline V gene. The CDR3 sequence is 15 residues long. CDR3 sequence (DNA): TGCGCCAGCAGCGCCCGGACAGGGGGAAACTATGGCTACACCTTC. Translated: CASSARTGGNYGYTF.

To note about this clone: This sample includes further DNA sequences coding for the same CDR3. The chain links TRBV5-6 to TRBJ2-1, with D perhaps matching TRBD2 (6 bases). The ends were cut back, 1 base at V and 3 bases at J, with 11 bases in the middle. The CDR3 consists of 15 residues. Germline assignment: CDR1 SGHDT and CDR2 YYEEEE. The CDR3 here is CASSLFSGGYNEQFF. The CDR3 DNA follows: TGTGCCAGCAGCTTGTTTAGCGGCGGCTACAATGAGCAGTTCTTC.

This clone was recorded many times. This chain uses TRBV6-1 with TRBJ2-3; D unresolved. The CDR3 totals 16 residues. Per germline, CDR1 MNHNS and CDR2 SASEGT. V lost 2 bases, J lost 6 bases, and 18 bases lay in between. The chain's CDR3 is CASSETAGIPGDTQYF. The CDR3 DNA sequence: TGTGCCAGCAGTGAAACGGCAGGAATCCCTGGGGATACGCAGTATTTT.

The rearrangement uses TRBV5-1 and TRBJ1-3; no reliable D call. Germline values: CDR1 SGHRS, CDR2 YFSETQ. V gave up 0 bases and J gave up 2 bases, with 9 bases separating them. CDR3 size: 15 residues. The CDR3 DNA reads TGCGCCAGCAGCTTGGATGAGTGGGCTGGAAACACCATATATTTT. Translated, it gives CASSLDEWAGNTIYF.

Comments on this clone: This specimen includes other DNA sequences encoding the same CDR3. The J gene is TRBJ1-2, the V gene TRBV6-5, with 8 bases aligning to TRBD1. Trimming took 6 bases from V and 7 from J; bases not matched to a gene: 7. The V gene's germline CDR1 is MNHEY and CDR2 SVGAGI. The CDR3 consists of 13 residues. Here the CDR3 DNA reads TGTGCCAGCAGCCTAGACAGGGGAGGTGGCTACACCTTC. As protein: CASSLDRGGGYTF.

The chain carries TRBV4-2 and TRBJ2-7; D possibly corresponds to TRBD2 (6 bases). The CDR3 contains 16 residues. Trimming shortened V by 0 bases and J by 0 bases, and 12 bases separated the two germline ends. Germline V gene lookup returns CDR1 LGHNA and CDR2 YNFKEQ. The CDR3 DNA follows: TGTGCCAGCAGCCAAGAGGTGACCGGGAGCTCCTACGAGCAGTACTTC. It is translated as CASSQEVTGSSYEQYF.

In the case of this clone: This same CDR3 is encoded by further DNA sequences in the sample. V gene TRBV9 combines with J gene TRBJ2-2; D is ambiguous. CDR1 and CDR2 (germline): SGDLS, YYNGEE. There are 12 residues in the CDR3. Between the trimmed V and J ends, which lost 0 bases and 3 bases, there was a span of 0 bases. The CDR3 DNA reads TGTGCCAGCAGCGTAGACACCGGGGAGCTGTTTTTT. It is translated as CASSVDTGELFF.

This chain links TRBV11-3 with TRBJ2-1; TRBD2 is a possible D gene (6 bases). The CDR3 spans 15 residues. The V gene's germline CDR1 is SGHNT and CDR2 YENEEA. Trimming removed 5 bases from V and 9 bases from J, with 20 bases in between. CDR3 in DNA: TGTGCCAGCAGCCCCTCCCGGGCTAGCGCGATTGAGCAGTTCTTC. Protein: CASSPSRASAIEQFF.

V is TRBV7-8 and J is TRBJ2-5; D uncertain. The CDR3 consists of 14 residues. Germline V CDR1 and CDR2: SGHVS, FQNEAQ. Trimming removed 1 base from V and 1 base from J, with 7 bases in between. In DNA, the CDR3 is TGTGCCAGCAGCTTAGGGCGGCTCCAAGAGACCCAGTACTTC. Its translation is CASSLGRLQETQYF.

The chain is built from TRBV28 and TRBJ1-2; a possible D gene is TRBD1 (6 bases). This CDR3 is 12 amino acids long. Trimming pared 6 bases from V and 5 bases from J, leaving 10 bases between. Germline V lookup: CDR1 MDHEN, CDR2 SYDVKM. In DNA form, the CDR3 reads TGTGCCAGCAGCCCCCAGGGGTATGGCTACACCTTC. Translated, it gives CASSPQGYGYTF.

This clone was recorded a few times. The genes are TRBV6-1 and TRBJ2-2; 8 positions match TRBD2. The CDR3 is 14 amino acids. CDR1 is MNHNS and CDR2 is SASEGT in the germline V gene. V was pared by 4 bases and J by 5 bases, with 3 bases of the junction left unmatched. CDR3 sequence reads: CASSVSGNTGELFF. For the CDR3, the DNA is TGTGCCAGCAGTGTTAGCGGGAATACCGGGGAGCTGTTTTTT.

This clone is a singleton in its sample. The V gene is TRBV4-1, the J gene TRBJ2-1; 11 bases fit TRBD2. The CDR3 has 17 amino acids. Germline-derived CDR1 and CDR2 are MGHRA and YSYEKL. V trimming: 4 bases; J trimming: 2 bases; junction bases outside the gene matches: 7. CDR3 DNA sequence: TGCGCCAGCAGCCTCACGGCGACTAGCGGGACCTACAATGAGCAGTTCTTC. Its protein is CASSLTATSGTYNEQFF.

On this clone itself: The junction does not match germline at one end; this may be a read error. The rearrangement joins TRBV11-2 to TRBJ2-7; D possibly corresponds to TRBD1 (6 bases). Germline assignment: CDR1 SGHAT and CDR2 FQNNGV. This CDR3 is 14 amino acids long. CDR3 residues: CTSSSIQGLYEQYF. The CDR3 coding sequence is TGTACCAGCAGCTCGATACAGGGTCTCTACGAGCAGTACTTC.

J is TRBJ2-7 and V is TRBV6-5; 7 bases fit TRBD2. CDR3 size: 13 residues. After removal of 6 bases from V and 2 bases from J, the junction contained 4 bases not matched to a gene. Germline V gene sequence: CDR1 MNHEY, CDR2 SVGAGI. CDR3 amino acids: CASRLGLPYEQYF. In DNA form, the CDR3 reads TGTGCCAGCAGGCTGGGACTACCCTACGAGCAGTACTTC.

The chain employs TRBV29-1 and TRBJ2-3; D assignment may be TRBD1 or TRBD2 (6 bases each). CDR1 and CDR2 (germline): SQVTM, ANQGSEA. The CDR3 runs to 10 residues. V was shortened by 7 bases and J by 6 bases, with 8 bases between the two germline ends. CDR3 in amino acids: CSGGGDTQYF. The CDR3 DNA is TGCAGCGGAGGGGGGGATACGCAGTATTTT.

The chain links TRBV2 to TRBJ2-7; TRBD1 matches at 7 bases. The length of the CDR3 is 15 residues. The germline gives CDR1 SNHLY, CDR2 FYNNEI. Trimming took 8 bases from V and 1 from J; bases not matched to a gene: 11. Here the CDR3 DNA reads TGTGCCAGCTTAAGAAGGGCAGGGGGTTCCTACGAGCAGTACTTC. Encoded protein: CASLRRAGGSYEQYF.

The chain has TRBV27 and TRBJ2-2; possible D gene TRBD2, 5 bases. Trimming removed 7 bases from V and 7 bases from J, with 7 bases in between. Germline-derived CDR1 and CDR2 are MNHEY and SMNVEV (reference sequence). The CDR3 is made up of 11 amino acids. The CDR3 sequence: CASTRGGELFF. The CDR3 coding sequence is TGTGCCAGCACCCGGGGCGGGGAGCTGTTTTTT.

The CDR3 loop is CASSEYRVPYEQYF. The CDR3, as DNA: TGTGCCAGCAGTGAATACAGGGTCCCCTACGAGCAGTACTTC. V and J are TRBV25-1 and TRBJ2-7; the D gene is possibly TRBD1 (5 bases). The CDR3 has 14 residues. V lost 0 bases and J lost 2, with 8 bases in between. Germline V lookup: CDR1 MGHDK, CDR2 SYGVNS.

The chain uses TRBV4-1 and TRBJ2-5, with 9 bases aligning to TRBD2. CDR3 length equals 19 residues. From germline, CDR1 is MGHRA and CDR2 YSYEKL. V dropped 0 bases and J dropped 3; count of bases not matched to a gene: 14. The CDR3 sequence is CASSQEWGSGRGGEETQYF. CDR3 DNA: TGCGCCAGCAGCCAAGAGTGGGGTAGCGGGAGAGGGGGAGAAGAGACCCAGTACTTC.

This clone has just a few counts. The same CDR3 also results from other DNA sequences found in this sample. DNA of the CDR3: TGTGCCAGCAGCTTGGTGGGCGCGGGCGGGGAGCTGTTTTTT. It codes for CASSLVGAGGELFF. This chain uses TRBV11-3 with TRBJ2-2; weak D call: TRBD2 (5 bases). V was trimmed by 3 bases and J by 7 bases, leaving 12 bases between them. Looked up from germline, CDR1 is SGHNT and CDR2 is YENEEA. The CDR3 sequence is 14 residues long.

This clone was seen only once. The same CDR3 can be traced to other DNA sequences in this sample. The gene calls are TRBV5-1 and TRBJ2-2; D unresolved. The germline V gene has CDR1 SGHRS and CDR2 YFSETQ. The CDR3 length is 15 residues. V was trimmed by 1 base and J by 0 bases, leaving 7 bases between them. The CDR3 sequence: CASSLIQPNTGELFF. The CDR3 DNA reads TGCGCCAGCAGCTTGATTCAGCCGAACACCGGGGAGCTGTTTTTT.

V gene TRBV15 combines with J gene TRBJ2-7; TRBD1 matches 9 bases. CDR1 is LNHNV and CDR2 is YYDKDF in the germline V gene (reference sequence). V dropped 3 bases and J dropped 2; count of bases not matched to a gene: 20. The CDR3 contains 20 residues. Written as DNA, the CDR3 is TGTGCCACCAGCAGGATCTTCGGGACAGGGTCTATGGGTCGGGCCTACGAGCAGTACTTC. Its protein is CATSRIFGTGSMGRAYEQYF.

The chain joins TRBV9 to TRBJ2-3; 9 bases align to TRBD2. V trimming: 4 bases; J trimming: 2 bases; junction bases outside the gene matches: 5. The CDR3 extends over 15 amino acids. The germline CDR1 and CDR2 sequences are SGDLS and YYNGEE. The chain's CDR3 is CASSSTSGYTDTQYF. The CDR3 DNA follows: TGTGCCAGCAGCAGTACTAGCGGGTACACAGATACGCAGTATTTT. The whole variable domain, filled in from reference TRBV9 and TRBJ2-3, reads DSGVTQTPKHLITATGQRVTLRCSPRSGDLSVYWYQQSLDQGLQFLIQYYNGEERAKGNILERFSAQQFPDLHSELNLSSLELGDSALYFCASSSTSGYTDTQYFGPGTRLTVL.